Given below is one T cell receptor beta chain in context. Antigen unknown. Assay used: immunoSEQ multiplex PCR; TCRdb lists only in-frame clones, some missing. There are tens of thousands of clones in the sample; over 70% occur only once, and about 1.6% lies in the top ten. The sample belongs to a study of vaccination effects on CD4 cells after COVID-19. Antigen-specific CD4+ T cells were expanded (with viral peptide pools) by the ViraFEST assay ahead of sequencing. It was after 10 days of culture that CD4+ T cells were isolated. Vaccination of participants consisted of two doses of either the BNT162b2 or mRNA-1273 vaccine. This clonotype was sampled from a human donor who received a COVID-19 vaccine. The sequenced sample was CD4+ T cells from PBMCs cultured with HCoV-229E spike peptides, obtained after COVID-19 vaccination.

The CDR3 here is CASTSDRAAFF. CDR3 sequence (DNA): TGTGCCAGCACCTCGGACAGGGCTGCTTTCTTT. The V and J genes are TRBV12-3 or TRBV12-4 and TRBJ1-1, with 8 bases matching TRBD1. J was trimmed by 11 bases and V by 7 bases; bases with no gene match: 6. This CDR3 has 11 amino acids.